A selection of T cell receptor beta chains follows, all from one sample in a study of cytomegalovirus exposure and HLA in healthy donors. Data came from immunoSEQ multiplex PCR; TCRdb stores just in-frame clones and leaves some out. The sample consists of 55,000 or so clones, 73% of them appearing once. Material: PBMCs. These receptors originate from a man younger than 35 in good health and CMV-seronegative. Each CDR3 is given with its conserved first and last residue. The order of the fields is J gene, V gene, D gene, clone size, CDR3 DNA, CDR3 protein. The D gene is left open where the match is weak. For some rows the clone size is stated as once, few or many, or as a class when expanded; others skip it.

>TRBJ1-6|TRBV5-1|NA|NA
TGCGCCAGCAGCTTATTAACCGGGGTTACCCAAAATTCACCCCTCCACTTT
CASSLLTGVTQNSPLHF
>TRBJ1-3|TRBV13|NA|NA
TGTGCCAGCAGCTTAGGGACGGGGGTCGGAAACACCATATATTTT
CASSLGTGVGNTIYF
>TRBJ1-2|TRBV30|TRBD1|NA
TGTGCCTGCTTAGAGGCCTACAGGGGGCGAGGCTACACCTTC
CACLEAYRGRGYTF
>TRBJ1-2|TRBV27|NA|NA
TGTGCCACGGGTAGTTACTATGGCTACACCTTC
CATGSYYGYTF
>TRBJ1-5|TRBV2|NA|NA
TGTGCCAGCAGTCCAGACAGGAATCAGCCCCAGCATTTT
CASSPDRNQPQHF
>TRBJ2-7|TRBV6-5|NA|few
TGTGCCAGCACTCCAGTCCCGAGGGTTGGCGAGCAGTACTTC
CASTPVPRVGEQYF
>TRBJ1-1|TRBV7-8|NA|NA
TGTGCCAGCAGCTCGCTAAGGAACACTGAAGCTTTCTTT
CASSSLRNTEAFF
>TRBJ1-5|TRBV6-1|NA|NA
TGTGCCAGCAGGACGGTGGGGCTCAATCAGCCCCAGCATTTT
CASRTVGLNQPQHF
>TRBJ1-1|TRBV6-5|NA|NA
TGTGCCAGCAGTTACGGGGCAGCTGGTACTGAAGCTTTCTTT
CASSYGAAGTEAFF
>TRBJ1-3|TRBV7-9|NA|NA
TGTGCCAGCAGCTTAACAACGGGGGATGGAAACACCATATATTTT
CASSLTTGDGNTIYF
>TRBJ2-3|TRBV25-1|TRBD2|NA
TGTGCCAGCAGTGAATTTTGGTCTAGCGGGAGAGATACGCAGTATTTT
CASSEFWSSGRDTQYF